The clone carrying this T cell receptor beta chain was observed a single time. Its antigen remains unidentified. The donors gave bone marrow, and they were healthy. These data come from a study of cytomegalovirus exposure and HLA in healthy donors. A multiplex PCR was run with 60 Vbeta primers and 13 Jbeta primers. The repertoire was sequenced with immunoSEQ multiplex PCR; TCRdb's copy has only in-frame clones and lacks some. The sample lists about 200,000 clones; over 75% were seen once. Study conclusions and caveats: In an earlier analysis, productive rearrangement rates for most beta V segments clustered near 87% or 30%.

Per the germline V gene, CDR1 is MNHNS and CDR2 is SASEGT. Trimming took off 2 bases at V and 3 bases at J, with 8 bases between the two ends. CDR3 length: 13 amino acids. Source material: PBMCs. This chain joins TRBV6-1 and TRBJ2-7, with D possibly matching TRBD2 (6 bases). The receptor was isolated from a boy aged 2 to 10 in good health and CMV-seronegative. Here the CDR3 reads CASSERRVYEQYF. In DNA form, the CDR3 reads TGTGCCAGCAGTGAAAGGAGGGTCTACGAGCAGTACTTC.